This entry features one T cell receptor (beta chain) sequence. Its target is unknown. The source of the sample is a study of cytomegalovirus exposure and HLA in healthy donors. Libraries were prepared by immunoSEQ multiplex PCR; TCRdb keeps only in-frame clonotypes and omits some of them. The data contain about 160,000 clones, around 81% of them seen just once; the ten biggest clones take up around 2%. Study-level results: The tendency of first-cohort TCR clusters to co-occur in the 120 or so validation repertoires was the finding of a later analysis. The classifier reportedly diagnosed cytomegalovirus status with high specificity and sensitivity. Most TCR sequences were uncommon, yet certain public TCRs appeared in many donors.

The sample comprised PBMCs. This sequence originates from a man under 40 in good health and CMV-seropositive.

The CDR3 loop reads CASSSFKQGQRNEQYF. DNA for the CDR3: TGTGCCAGCAGCTCGTTCAAACAGGGCCAGAGAAACGAGCAGTACTTC. The chain employs TRBV11-3 and TRBJ2-7; D might be TRBD1 (6 bases). CDR3 length equals 16 residues. Per the germline V gene, CDR1 is SGHNT and CDR2 is YENEEA. Trimming left V 4 bases short and J 5 bases short, with 21 bases between.